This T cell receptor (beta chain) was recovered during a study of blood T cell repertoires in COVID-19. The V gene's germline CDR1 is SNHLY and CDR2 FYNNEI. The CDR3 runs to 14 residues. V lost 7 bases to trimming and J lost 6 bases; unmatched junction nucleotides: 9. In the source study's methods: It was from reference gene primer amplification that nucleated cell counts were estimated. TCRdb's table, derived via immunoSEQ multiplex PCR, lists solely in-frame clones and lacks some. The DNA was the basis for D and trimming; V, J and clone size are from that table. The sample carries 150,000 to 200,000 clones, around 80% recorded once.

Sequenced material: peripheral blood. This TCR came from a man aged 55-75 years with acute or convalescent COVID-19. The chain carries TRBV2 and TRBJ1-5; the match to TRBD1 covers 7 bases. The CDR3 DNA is TGTGCCAGCAAGCCGAGACAGGGTCCTCAGCCCCAGCATTTT. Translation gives CASKPRQGPQPQHF.